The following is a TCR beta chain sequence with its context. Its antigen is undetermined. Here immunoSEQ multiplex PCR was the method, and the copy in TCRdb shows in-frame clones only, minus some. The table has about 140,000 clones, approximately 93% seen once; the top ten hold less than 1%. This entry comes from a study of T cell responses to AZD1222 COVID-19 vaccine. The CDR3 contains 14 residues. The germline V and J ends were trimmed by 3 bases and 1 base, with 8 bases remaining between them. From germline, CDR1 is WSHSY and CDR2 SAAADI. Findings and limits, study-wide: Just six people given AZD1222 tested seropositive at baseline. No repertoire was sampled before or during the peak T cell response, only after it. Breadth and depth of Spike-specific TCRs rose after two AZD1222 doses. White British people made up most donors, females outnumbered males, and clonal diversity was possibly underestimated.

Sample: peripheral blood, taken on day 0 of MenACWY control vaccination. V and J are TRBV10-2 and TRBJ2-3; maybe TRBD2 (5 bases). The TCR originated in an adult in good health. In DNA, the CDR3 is TGCGCCAGCAGTGATGAAGCGGGCACAGATACGCAGTATTTT. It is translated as CASSDEAGTDTQYF.